A selection of T cell receptor beta chains follows, all from one sample in a study of cytomegalovirus exposure and HLA in healthy donors. Repertoires were generated with immunoSEQ multiplex PCR, while TCRdb's copy carries only in-frame clones and drops some. The sample lists over 120,000 clones; roughly 9.8% were seen once. The sequenced material came from PBMCs. These receptors came from a man aged 50-59 years in good health and CMV-seronegative. Each CDR3 is given with its conserved first and last residue. The D gene is left open where the match is weak. Clone sizes are given selectively: once, few, many, or a class where the clone is expanded.

>NA|TRBJ2-7|NA|TRBV9
CASSVGGHAQGGSYEQYF
TGTGCCAGCAGCGTTGGGGGTCATGCTCAGGGGGGCTCCTACGAGCAGTACTTC
>TRBD1|TRBJ2-5|few|TRBV29-1
CSVNRGQETQYF
TGCAGCGTTAACAGGGGTCAAGAGACCCAGTACTTC
>TRBD2|TRBJ2-2|few|TRBV4-1
CASSPGGPGTRELFF
TGCGCCAGCAGCCCGGGGGGTCCAGGCACCCGGGAGCTGTTTTTT
>TRBD1|TRBJ2-2|NA|TRBV4-1
CASSQANLPGQGAIGELFF
TGCGCCAGCAGCCAAGCAAACCTACCGGGACAGGGGGCTATCGGGGAGCTGTTTTTT
>NA|TRBJ2-7|NA|TRBV18
CASSPNLYEQYF
TGTGCCAGCTCACCAAATCTATACGAGCAGTACTTC
>TRBD1|TRBJ2-1|few|TRBV12-5
CASGLGQVVIEQFF
TGTGCTAGTGGTCTCGGACAGGTGGTGATTGAGCAGTTCTTC
>NA|TRBJ1-3|NA|TRBV30
CAWSIRGSGNTIYF
TGTGCCTGGAGTATCAGGGGCTCTGGAAACACCATATATTTT
>NA|TRBJ2-2|NA|TRBV29-1
CSVKQGGAGELFF
TGCAGCGTTAAGCAGGGCGGGGCCGGGGAGCTGTTTTTT
>TRBD1|TRBJ1-2|NA|TRBV10-3
CAISPRDRGYGYTF
TGTGCCATCAGTCCCCGGGACAGGGGGTATGGCTACACCTTC
>NA|TRBJ1-1|NA|TRBV21-1
CASSKLGTNSMNTEAFF
TGTGCCAGCAGCAAATTAGGTACTAACTCTATGAACACTGAAGCTTTCTTT
>NA|TRBJ1-1|few|TRBV5-1
CASSLGVTTDNTEAFF
TGCGCCAGCAGCTTGGGGGTAACGACAGACAACACTGAAGCTTTCTTT
>NA|TRBJ2-5|few|TRBV6-5
CASSSSAEETQYF
TGTGCCAGCAGTTCAAGCGCGGAGGAGACCCAGTACTTC
>NA|TRBJ1-5|NA|TRBV5-1
CASSLDGGEGNQPQHF
TGCGCCAGCAGCTTGGATGGAGGGGAAGGGAATCAGCCCCAGCATTTT
>NA|TRBJ2-7|NA|TRBV6-1
CASSVGGPFVNEQYF
TGTGCCAGCAGTGTAGGGGGACCGTTCGTCAACGAGCAGTACTTC
>TRBD1|TRBJ1-1|NA|TRBV27
CASRSPGGRRVTEAFF
TGTGCCAGCAGGTCCCCAGGGGGAAGAAGAGTAACTGAAGCTTTCTTT
>TRBD2|TRBJ2-1|many|TRBV7-2
CASSLTGLAGGEQFF
TGTGCCAGCAGCCTCACGGGGCTAGCGGGGGGAGAGCAGTTCTTC
>NA|TRBJ1-5|few|TRBV19
CASSIGWVSRQPQHF
TGTGCCAGTAGTATAGGTTGGGTTAGCCGTCAGCCCCAGCATTTT
>NA|TRBJ2-7|NA|TRBV7-8
CASSLTGYEQYF
TGTGCCAGCAGCTTAACGGGATACGAGCAGTACTTC
>NA|TRBJ1-2|NA|TRBV5-1
CASSFEQESYGYTF
TGCGCCAGCAGCTTCGAACAGGAAAGCTATGGCTACACCTTC